This T cell receptor beta chain was sequenced for a study of blood T cells in healthy people across ages. Regarding the study as a whole: Per million T cells, the diversity of TCR beta decreased roughly linearly as age advanced. A strong correlation between TCR beta diversity and naive T cell percentage was seen.

Concerning this clonotype: Its antigen is currently unknown.

PBMCs were isolated at a quantity of at least 6 million per sample. Then a second PCR, running about 7 to 11 cycles, was carried out with a sample-barcoded 5' primer and a J-beta primer mix. There were at least 2.5 million CDR3-containing paired-end reads obtained from each sample. TCRdb reanalysed the 5' RACE reads using MiXCR and keeps one entry per CDR3 protein. The sample lists about 970,000 distinct CDR3 sequences; roughly 51% were seen once. Trimming took off 2 bases at V and 4 bases at J, with 23 bases between the two ends. CDR3 length equals 17 residues. CDR1 is DFQATT and CDR2 is SNEGSKA in the germline V gene (reference sequence).

This rearrangement joins TRBV20-1 to TRBJ1-1; the D is unclear. The sample taken for sequencing was blood. The clonotype comes from an older woman in good health. DNA for the CDR3: TGCAGTGCTAGACTTTCCAGGCCTCTAACGCCGCTCACTGAAGCTTTCTTT. The encoded protein is CSARLSRPLTPLTEAFF.